These T cell receptor beta chains were read from a single sample in a study of blood T cell dynamics during melanoma immunotherapy. The method was immunoSEQ multiplex PCR; TCRdb's version includes in-frame clones alone and lacks a portion of them. Of some 4,900 clones in the sample, approximately 86% were seen once. The source material was blood, sampled from a patient treated with checkpoint blockade. The source is a human donor with melanoma. CDR3s include the opening cysteine and the closing phenylalanine or tryptophan. A D gene is named only where the DNA matches it firmly. Only some rows state a clone size, as once, few, many or a class for expanded clones.

size	V	D	J	CDR3	DNA
NA	TRBV5-1	NA	TRBJ1-6	CASSLEGPEAPLHF	TGCGCCAGCAGCTTGGAAGGGCCGGAGGCACCCCTCCACTTT
NA	TRBV9	NA	TRBJ1-2	CASSARYGAYGYTF	TGTGCCAGCAGCGCTAGGTATGGAGCCTATGGCTACACCTTC
NA	TRBV7-3	TRBD2	TRBJ2-2	CASSLTGLAGAGTGELFF	TGTGCCAGCAGCTTAACGGGACTAGCGGGAGCGGGCACCGGGGAGCTGTTTTTT
NA	TRBV6-6	NA	TRBJ2-3	CASSKGLGGPIDTQYF	TGTGCCAGCAGTAAGGGACTGGGGGGACCGATAGATACGCAGTATTTT
NA	TRBV12-5	TRBD1	TRBJ2-2	CASGLRGGAAESGELFF	TGTGCTAGTGGTCTTCGAGGGGGCGCTGCGGAAAGCGGGGAGCTGTTTTTT
NA	TRBV7-3	TRBD2	TRBJ2-1	CASSQRAGALHNEQFF	TGTGCCAGCAGCCAAAGGGCGGGAGCGTTACACAATGAGCAGTTCTTC
NA	TRBV7-2	NA	TRBJ2-3	CASSLMGRGHTDTQYF	TGTGCCAGCAGCTTAATGGGCAGGGGACACACAGATACGCAGTATTTT
few	TRBV2	NA	TRBJ1-5	CASSDRENQPQHF	TGTGCCAGCAGTGACAGAGAGAATCAGCCCCAGCATTTT
NA	TRBV19	NA	TRBJ1-2	CASSIDPAATTSGYTF	TGTGCCAGTAGTATAGATCCCGCAGCCACCACGAGTGGCTACACCTTC
NA	TRBV7-3	TRBD2	TRBJ2-4	CASSPRTSGRPLAKNIQYF	TGTGCCAGCAGCCCCAGGACTAGCGGGAGGCCCTTAGCCAAAAACATTCAGTACTTC
NA	TRBV19	TRBD2	TRBJ2-2	CASKKGIAGITGELFF	TGTGCCAGTAAGAAGGGAATAGCGGGCATCACCGGGGAGCTGTTTTTT